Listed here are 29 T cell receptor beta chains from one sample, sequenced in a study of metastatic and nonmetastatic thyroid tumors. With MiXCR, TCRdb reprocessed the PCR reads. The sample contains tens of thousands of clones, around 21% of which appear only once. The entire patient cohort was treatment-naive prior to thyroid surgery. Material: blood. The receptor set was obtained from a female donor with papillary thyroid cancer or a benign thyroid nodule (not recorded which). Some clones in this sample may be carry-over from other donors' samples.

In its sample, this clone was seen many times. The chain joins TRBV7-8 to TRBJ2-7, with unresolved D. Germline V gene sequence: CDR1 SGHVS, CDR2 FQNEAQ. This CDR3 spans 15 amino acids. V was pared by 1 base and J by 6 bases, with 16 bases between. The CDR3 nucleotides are TGTGCCAGCAGCTTAGGACTGACTGATGCTGGCGAGCAGTACTTC. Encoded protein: CASSLGLTDAGEQYF. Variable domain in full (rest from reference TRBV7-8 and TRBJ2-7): GAGVSQSPRYKVAKRGQDVALRCDPISGHVSLFWYQQALGQGPEFLTYFQNEAQLDKSGLPSDRFFAERPEGSVSTLKIQRTQQEDSAVYLCASSLGLTDAGEQYFGPGTRLTVT.

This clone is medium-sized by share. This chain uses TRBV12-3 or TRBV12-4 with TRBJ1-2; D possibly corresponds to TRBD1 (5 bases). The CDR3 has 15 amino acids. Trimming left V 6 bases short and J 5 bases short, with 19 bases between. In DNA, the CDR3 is TGTGCCAGCAGCAGGGCTGGCGGAGGCCCATATGGCTACACCTTC. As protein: CASSRAGGGPYGYTF.

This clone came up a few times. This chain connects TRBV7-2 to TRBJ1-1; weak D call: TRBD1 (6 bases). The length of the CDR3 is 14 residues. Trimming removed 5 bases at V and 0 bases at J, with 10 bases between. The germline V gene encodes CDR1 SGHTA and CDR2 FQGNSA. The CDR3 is CASSVYRVNTEAFF. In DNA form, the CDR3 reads TGTGCCAGCAGCGTCTACAGGGTGAACACTGAAGCTTTCTTT.

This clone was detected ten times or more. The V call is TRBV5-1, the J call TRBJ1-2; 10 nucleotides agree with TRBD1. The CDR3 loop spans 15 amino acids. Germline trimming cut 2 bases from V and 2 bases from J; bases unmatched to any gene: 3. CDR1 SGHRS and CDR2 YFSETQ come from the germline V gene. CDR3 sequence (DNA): TGCGCCAGCAGCTTAGGGACAGGGGAGAACTATGGCTACACCTTC. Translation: CASSLGTGENYGYTF.

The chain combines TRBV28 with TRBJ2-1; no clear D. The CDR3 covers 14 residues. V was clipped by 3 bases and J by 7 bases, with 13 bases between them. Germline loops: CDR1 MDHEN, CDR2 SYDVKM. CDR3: CASSFYLDSNEQFF. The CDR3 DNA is TGTGCCAGCAGTTTCTACCTCGATTCTAATGAGCAGTTCTTC. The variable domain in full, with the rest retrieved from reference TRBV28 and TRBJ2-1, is DVKVTQSSRYLVKRTGEKVFLECVQDMDHENMFWYRQDPGLGLRLIYFSYDVKMKEKGDIPEGYSVSREKKERFSLILESASTNQTSMYLCASSFYLDSNEQFFGPGTRLTVL.

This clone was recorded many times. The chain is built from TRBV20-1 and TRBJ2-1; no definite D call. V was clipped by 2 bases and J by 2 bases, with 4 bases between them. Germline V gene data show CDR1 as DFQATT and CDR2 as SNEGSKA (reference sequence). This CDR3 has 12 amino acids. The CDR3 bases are TGCAGTGCTAGACAAGCCTACAATGAGCAGTTCTTC. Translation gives CSARQAYNEQFF.

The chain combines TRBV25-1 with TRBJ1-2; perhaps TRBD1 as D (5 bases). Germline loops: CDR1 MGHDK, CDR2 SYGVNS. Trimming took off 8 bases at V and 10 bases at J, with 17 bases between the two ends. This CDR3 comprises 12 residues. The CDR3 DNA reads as TGTGCCAGCTACCGGGGGAACTATTTCTACACCTTC. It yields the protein CASYRGNYFYTF.

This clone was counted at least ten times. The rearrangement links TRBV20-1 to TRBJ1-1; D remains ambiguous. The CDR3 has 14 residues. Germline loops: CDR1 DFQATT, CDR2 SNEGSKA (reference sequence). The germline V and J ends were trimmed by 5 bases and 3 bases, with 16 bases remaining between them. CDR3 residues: CSAQRSGLDTEAFF. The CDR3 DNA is TGCAGTGCTCAGAGGTCCGGGTTAGACACTGAAGCTTTCTTT.

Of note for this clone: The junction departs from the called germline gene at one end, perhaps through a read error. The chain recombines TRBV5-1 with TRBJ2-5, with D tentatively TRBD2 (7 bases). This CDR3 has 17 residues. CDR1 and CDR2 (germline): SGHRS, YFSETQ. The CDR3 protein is CAGSLVRWEGHQETQYF. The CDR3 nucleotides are TGCGCCGGCAGCTTGGTAAGGTGGGAGGGACACCAAGAGACACAGTACTTC. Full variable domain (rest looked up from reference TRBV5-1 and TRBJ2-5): KAGVTQTPRYLIKTRGQQVTLSCSPISGHRSVSWYQQTPGQGLQFLFEYFSETQRNKGNFPGRFSGRQFSNSRSEMNVSTLELGDSALYLCAGSLVRWEGHQETQYFGPGTRLLVL.

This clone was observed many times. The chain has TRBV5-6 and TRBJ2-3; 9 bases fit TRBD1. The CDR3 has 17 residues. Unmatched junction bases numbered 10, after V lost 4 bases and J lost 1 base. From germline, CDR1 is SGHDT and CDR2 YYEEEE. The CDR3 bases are TGTGCCAGCAGCGCCACCCACAGGGGGCGAGGCACAGATACGCAGTATTTT. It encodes CASSATHRGRGTDTQYF.

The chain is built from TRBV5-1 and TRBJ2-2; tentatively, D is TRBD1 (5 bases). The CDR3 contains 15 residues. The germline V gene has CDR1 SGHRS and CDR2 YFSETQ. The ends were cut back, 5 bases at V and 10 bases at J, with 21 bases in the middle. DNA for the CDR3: TGCGCCAGCAGAACACAGGCCGCGAACACCTTGGAGCTGTTTTTT. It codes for CASRTQAANTLELFF.

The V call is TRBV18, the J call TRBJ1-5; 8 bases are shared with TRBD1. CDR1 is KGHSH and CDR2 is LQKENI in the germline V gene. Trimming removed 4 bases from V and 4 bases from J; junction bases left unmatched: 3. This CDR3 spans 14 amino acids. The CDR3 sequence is CASSLNRGNQPQHF. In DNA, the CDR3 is TGTGCCAGCTCACTTAACAGGGGGAATCAGCCCCAGCATTTT.

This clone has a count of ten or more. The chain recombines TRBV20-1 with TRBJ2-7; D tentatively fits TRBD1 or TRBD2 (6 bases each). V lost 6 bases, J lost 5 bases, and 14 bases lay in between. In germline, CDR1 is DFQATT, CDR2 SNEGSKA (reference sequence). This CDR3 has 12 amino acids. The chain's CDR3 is CSAGGQGHEQYF. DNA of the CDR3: TGCAGTGCAGGGGGGCAGGGGCACGAGCAGTACTTC.

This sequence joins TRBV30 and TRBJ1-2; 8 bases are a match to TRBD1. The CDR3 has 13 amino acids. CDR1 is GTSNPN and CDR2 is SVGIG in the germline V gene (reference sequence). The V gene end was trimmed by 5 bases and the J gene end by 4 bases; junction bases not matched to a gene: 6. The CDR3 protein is CAWRTGRRYGYTF. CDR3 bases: TGTGCCTGGCGGACAGGGAGACGCTATGGCTACACCTTC.

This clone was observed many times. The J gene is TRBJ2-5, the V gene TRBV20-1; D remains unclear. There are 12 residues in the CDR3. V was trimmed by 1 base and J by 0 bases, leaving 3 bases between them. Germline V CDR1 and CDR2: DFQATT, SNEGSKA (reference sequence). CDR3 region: CSARANQETQYF. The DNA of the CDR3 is TGCAGTGCTAGAGCCAACCAAGAGACCCAGTACTTC.

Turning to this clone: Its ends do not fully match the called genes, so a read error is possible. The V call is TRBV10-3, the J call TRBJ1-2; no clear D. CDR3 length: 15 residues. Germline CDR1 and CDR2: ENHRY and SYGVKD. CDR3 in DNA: TGTGCCATCATTGAGAGGGTGATTGAGAACTATGGCTACACCTTC. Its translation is CAIIERVIENYGYTF.

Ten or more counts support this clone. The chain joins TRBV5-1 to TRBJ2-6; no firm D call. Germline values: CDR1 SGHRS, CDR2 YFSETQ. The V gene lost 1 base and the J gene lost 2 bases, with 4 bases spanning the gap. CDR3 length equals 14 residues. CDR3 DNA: TGCGCCAGCAGCTTGACCCCTGGGGCCAACGTCCTGACTTTC. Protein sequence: CASSLTPGANVLTF.

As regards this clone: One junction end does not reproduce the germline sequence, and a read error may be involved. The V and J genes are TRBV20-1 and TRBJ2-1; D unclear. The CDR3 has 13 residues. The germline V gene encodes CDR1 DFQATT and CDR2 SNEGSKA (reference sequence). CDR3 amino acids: CSASDPSYNEHFF. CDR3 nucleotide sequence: TGCAGTGCTAGTGATCCGTCCTACAATGAGCATTTCTTC.

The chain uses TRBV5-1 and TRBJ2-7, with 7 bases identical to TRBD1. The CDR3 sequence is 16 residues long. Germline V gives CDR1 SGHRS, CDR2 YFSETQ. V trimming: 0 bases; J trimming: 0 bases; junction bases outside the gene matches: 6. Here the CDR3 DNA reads TGCGCCAGCAGCTTGGTCCCAGGGGGAGCCTCCTACGAGCAGTACTTC. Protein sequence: CASSLVPGGASYEQYF.

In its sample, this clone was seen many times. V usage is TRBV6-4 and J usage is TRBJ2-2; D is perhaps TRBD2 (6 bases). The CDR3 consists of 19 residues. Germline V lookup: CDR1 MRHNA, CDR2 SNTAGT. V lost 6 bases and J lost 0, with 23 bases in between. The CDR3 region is CASRAGGTRQPTNTGELFF. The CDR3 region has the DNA TGTGCCAGCAGAGCCGGAGGGACTCGCCAACCCACGAACACCGGGGAGCTGTTTTTT.

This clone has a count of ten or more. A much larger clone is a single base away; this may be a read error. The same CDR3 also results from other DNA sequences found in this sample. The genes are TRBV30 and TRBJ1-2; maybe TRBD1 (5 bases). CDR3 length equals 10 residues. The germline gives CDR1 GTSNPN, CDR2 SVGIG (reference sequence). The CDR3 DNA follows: TGTGCCTGGAGTGTAGACGGGGGTGGCTTC. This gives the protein CAWSVDGGGF. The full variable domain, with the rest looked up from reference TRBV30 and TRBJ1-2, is SQTIHQWPATLVQPVGSPLSLECTVEGTSNPNLYWYRQAAGRGLQLLFYSVGIGQISSEVPQNLSASRPQDRQFILSSKKLLLSDSGFYLCAWSVDGGGFGSGTRLTVV.

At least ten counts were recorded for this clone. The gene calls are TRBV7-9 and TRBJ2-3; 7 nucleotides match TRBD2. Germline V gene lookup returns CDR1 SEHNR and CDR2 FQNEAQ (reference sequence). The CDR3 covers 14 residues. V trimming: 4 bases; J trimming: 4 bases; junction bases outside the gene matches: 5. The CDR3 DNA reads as TGTGCCAGCAGCTCCCCAGCGGGGCCAGATACGCAGTATTTT. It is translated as CASSSPAGPDTQYF.

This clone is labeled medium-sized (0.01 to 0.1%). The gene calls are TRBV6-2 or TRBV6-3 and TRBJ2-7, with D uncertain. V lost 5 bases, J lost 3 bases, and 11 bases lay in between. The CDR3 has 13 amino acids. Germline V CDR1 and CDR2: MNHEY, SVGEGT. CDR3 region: CASSPSEYYEQYF. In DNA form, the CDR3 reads TGTGCCAGCAGTCCAAGCGAATACTACGAGCAGTACTTC.

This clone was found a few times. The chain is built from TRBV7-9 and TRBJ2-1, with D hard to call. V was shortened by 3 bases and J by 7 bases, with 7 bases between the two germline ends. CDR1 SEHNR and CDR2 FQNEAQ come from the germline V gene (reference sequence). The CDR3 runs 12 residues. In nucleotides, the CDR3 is TGTGCCAGCAGCTTTATTCTGAATGAGCAGTTCTTC. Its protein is CASSFILNEQFF.

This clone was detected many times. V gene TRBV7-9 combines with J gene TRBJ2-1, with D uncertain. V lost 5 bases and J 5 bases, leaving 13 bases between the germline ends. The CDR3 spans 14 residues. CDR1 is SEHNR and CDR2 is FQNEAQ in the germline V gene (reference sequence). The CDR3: CASSPNPNNNEQFF. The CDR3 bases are TGTGCCAGCAGCCCGAACCCTAATAACAATGAGCAGTTCTTC.

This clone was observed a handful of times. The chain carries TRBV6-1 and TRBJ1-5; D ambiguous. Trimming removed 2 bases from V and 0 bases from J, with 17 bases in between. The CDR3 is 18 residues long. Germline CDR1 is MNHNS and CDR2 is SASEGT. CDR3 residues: CASSEPRYRSISNQPQHF. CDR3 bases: TGTGCCAGCAGTGAACCGCGGTACAGATCAATTAGCAATCAGCCCCAGCATTTT.

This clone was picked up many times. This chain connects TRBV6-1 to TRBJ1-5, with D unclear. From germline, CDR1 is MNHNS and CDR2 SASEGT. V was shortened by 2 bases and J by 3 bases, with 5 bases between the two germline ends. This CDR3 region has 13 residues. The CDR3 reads CASSEKSNQPQHF. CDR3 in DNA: TGTGCCAGCAGTGAAAAGTCCAATCAGCCCCAGCATTTT.

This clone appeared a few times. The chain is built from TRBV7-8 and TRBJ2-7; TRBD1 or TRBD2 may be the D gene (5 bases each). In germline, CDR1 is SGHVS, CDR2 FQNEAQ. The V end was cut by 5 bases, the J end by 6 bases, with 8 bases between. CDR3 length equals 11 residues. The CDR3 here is CASSLGVEQYF. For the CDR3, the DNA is TGTGCCAGCAGCCTGGGGGTCGAGCAGTACTTC.

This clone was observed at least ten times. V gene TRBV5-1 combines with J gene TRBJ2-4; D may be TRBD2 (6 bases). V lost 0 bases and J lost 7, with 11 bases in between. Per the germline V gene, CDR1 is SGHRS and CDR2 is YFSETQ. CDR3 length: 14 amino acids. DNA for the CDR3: TGCGCCAGCAGCTTGGGACTAGGTATCAACATTCAGTACTTC. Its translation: CASSLGLGINIQYF.